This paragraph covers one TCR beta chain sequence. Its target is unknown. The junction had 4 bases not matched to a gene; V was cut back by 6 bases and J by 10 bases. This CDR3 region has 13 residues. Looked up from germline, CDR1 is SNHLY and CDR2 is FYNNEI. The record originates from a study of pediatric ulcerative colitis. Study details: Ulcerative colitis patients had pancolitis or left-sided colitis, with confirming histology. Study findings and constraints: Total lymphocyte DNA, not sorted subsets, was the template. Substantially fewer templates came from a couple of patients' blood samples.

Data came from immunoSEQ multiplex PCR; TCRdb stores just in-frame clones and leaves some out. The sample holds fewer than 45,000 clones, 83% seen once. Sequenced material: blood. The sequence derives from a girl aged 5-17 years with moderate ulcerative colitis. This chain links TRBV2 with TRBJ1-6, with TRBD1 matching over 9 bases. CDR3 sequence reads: CASRGQGQSPLHF. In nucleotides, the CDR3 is TGTGCCAGCAGGGGACAGGGCCAGTCACCCCTCCACTTT. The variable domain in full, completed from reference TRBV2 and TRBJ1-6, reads EPEVTQTPSHQVTQMGQEVILRCVPISNHLYFYWYRQILGQKVEFLVSFYNNEISEKSEIFDDQFSVERPDGSNFTLKIRSTKLEDSAMYFCASRGQGQSPLHFGNGTRLTVT.